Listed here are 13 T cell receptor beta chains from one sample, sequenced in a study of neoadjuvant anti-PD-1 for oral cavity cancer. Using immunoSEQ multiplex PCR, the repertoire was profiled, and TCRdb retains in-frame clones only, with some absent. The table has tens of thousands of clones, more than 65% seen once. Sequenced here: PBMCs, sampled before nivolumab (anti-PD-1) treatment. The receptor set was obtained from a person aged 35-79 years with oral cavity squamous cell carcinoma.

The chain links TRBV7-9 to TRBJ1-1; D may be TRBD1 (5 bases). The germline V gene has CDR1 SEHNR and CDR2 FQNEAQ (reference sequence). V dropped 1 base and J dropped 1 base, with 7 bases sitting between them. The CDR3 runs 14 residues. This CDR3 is CASSLGQGNTEAFF. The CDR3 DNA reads TGTGCCAGCAGCTTAGGGCAGGGGAACACTGAAGCTTTCTTT.

Written as DNA, the CDR3 is TGCGCCAGCAGCCAAGCCCCCCACTACAATGAGCAGTTCTTC. Its translation is CASSQAPHYNEQFF. V and J are TRBV4-1 and TRBJ2-1; D is uncertain. V lost 1 base and J 3 bases, leaving 7 bases between the germline ends. This CDR3 is 14 amino acids long. CDR1 MGHRA and CDR2 YSYEKL come from the germline V gene.

This CDR3 reads CASSPKAGSLNEQFF. The DNA of the CDR3 is TGTGCCAGCAGCCCGAAAGCGGGGTCTCTCAATGAGCAGTTCTTC. This sequence joins TRBV11-2 and TRBJ2-1; TRBD2 aligns across 7 bases. CDR3 length equals 15 residues. CDR1 is SGHAT and CDR2 is FQNNGV in the germline V gene. The V and J ends lost 5 bases and 6 bases, in that order; junction bases with no gene match: 10.

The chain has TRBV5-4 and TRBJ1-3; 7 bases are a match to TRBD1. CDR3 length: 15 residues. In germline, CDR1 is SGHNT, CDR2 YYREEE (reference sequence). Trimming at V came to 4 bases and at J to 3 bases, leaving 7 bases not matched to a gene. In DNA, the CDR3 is TGTGCCAGCAGCAGGGAAGGGGGCTTTGGAAACACCATATATTTT. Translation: CASSREGGFGNTIYF.

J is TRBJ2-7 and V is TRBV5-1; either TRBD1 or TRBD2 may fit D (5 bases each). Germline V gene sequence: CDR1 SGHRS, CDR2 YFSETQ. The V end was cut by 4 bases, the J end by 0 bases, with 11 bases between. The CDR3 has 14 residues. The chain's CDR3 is CASSRDASSYEQYF. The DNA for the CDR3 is TGCGCCAGCAGCCGGGACGCCAGCTCCTACGAGCAGTACTTC.

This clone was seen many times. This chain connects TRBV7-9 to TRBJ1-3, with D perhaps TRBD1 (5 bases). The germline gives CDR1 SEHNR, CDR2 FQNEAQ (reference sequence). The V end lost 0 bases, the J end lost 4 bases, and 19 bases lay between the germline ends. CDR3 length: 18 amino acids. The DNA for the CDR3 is TGTGCCAGCAGCTTAGCGACCCTTTTGGGGGTCGGAGGAAACACCATATATTTT. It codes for CASSLATLLGVGGNTIYF.

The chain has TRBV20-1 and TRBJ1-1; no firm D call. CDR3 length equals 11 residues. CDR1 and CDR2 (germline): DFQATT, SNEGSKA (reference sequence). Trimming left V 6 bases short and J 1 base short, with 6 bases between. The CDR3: CSARRNTEAFF. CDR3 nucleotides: TGCAGTGCACGGAGGAACACTGAAGCTTTCTTT.

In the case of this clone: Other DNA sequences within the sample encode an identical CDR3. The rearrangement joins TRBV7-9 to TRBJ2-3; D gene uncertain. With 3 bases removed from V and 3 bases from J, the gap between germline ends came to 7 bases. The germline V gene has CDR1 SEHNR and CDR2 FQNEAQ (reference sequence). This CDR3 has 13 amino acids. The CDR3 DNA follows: TGTGCCAGCAGCTTTGAAGGTACAGATACGCAGTATTTT. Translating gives CASSFEGTDTQYF.

CDR3 DNA: TGCGCCAGCAGCTTGAGTAGCGGCATCACAGATACGCAGTATTTT. This encodes CASSLSSGITDTQYF. This rearrangement joins TRBV5-1 to TRBJ2-3, with D possibly TRBD2 on 6 matching bases. The V gene lost 1 base and the J gene lost 2 bases, with 11 bases spanning the gap. The germline V gene encodes CDR1 SGHRS and CDR2 YFSETQ. The CDR3 spans 15 residues.

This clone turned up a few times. The CDR3 DNA reads as TGTGCCAGCAGCCTCGGGACTAGCGGGGTCGGTGAGCAGTTCTTC. This encodes CASSLGTSGVGEQFF. V gene TRBV5-8 combines with J gene TRBJ2-1; 13 bases line up with TRBD2. This CDR3 spans 15 amino acids. J gave up 9 bases and V 4 bases, and 7 bases lay outside the gene matches. Per the germline V gene, CDR1 is SGHTS and CDR2 is YDEGEE.

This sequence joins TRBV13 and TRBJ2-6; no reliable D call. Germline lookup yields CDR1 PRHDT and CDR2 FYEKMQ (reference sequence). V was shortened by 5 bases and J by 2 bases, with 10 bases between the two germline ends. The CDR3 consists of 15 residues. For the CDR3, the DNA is TGTGCCAGCAGCCCCACGGTAACTGGGGCCAACGTCCTGACTTTC. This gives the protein CASSPTVTGANVLTF.

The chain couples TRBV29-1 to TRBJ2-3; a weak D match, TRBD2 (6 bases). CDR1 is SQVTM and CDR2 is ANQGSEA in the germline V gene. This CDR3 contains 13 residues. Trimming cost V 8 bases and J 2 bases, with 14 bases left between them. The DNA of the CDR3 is TGCAGCACATCTGGGACTTTCACAGATACGCAGTATTTT. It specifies CSTSGTFTDTQYF.

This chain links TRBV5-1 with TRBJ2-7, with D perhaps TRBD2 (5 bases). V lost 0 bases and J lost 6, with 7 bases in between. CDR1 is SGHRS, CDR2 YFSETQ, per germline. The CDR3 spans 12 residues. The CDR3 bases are TGCGCCAGCAGCTTGGCGGGAACCGAGCAGTACTTC. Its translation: CASSLAGTEQYF. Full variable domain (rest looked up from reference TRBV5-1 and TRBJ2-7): KAGVTQTPRYLIKTRGQQVTLSCSPISGHRSVSWYQQTPGQGLQFLFEYFSETQRNKGNFPGRFSGRQFSNSRSEMNVSTLELGDSALYLCASSLAGTEQYFGPGTRLTVT.